One and the same sample provided the 21 T cell receptor beta chains below, sequenced in a study of T cells in localized non-small cell lung cancer (dated by TCRdb to the early 2020s). The library relied on the immunoSEQ multiplex PCR assay. TCRdb provides this immuneACCESS table in a form limited to in-frame rearrangements. Some clones are lacking; in checked studies, under half of them reflect an unresolved V gene, and why the rest are absent is not known. Recorded for this sample are 130,000 or so clones; roughly nine tenths of them occurred a single time. The ten most abundant clones make up over 1.5% of the sample. This specimen consisted of peripheral blood, obtained before any cancer treatment. All receptors come from a female donor older than 55 with stage I lung adenocarcinoma.

Regarding this clone: Its ends do not fully match the called genes, so a read error is possible. The chain carries TRBV6-5 and TRBJ1-2; D is undetermined. The CDR3 has 10 residues. Germline V gives CDR1 MNHEY, CDR2 SVGAGI. CDR3 sequence reads: CASNYYGYTF. The CDR3 nucleotides are TGTGCCAGCAATTACTATGGCTACACCTTC.

The chain employs TRBV14 and TRBJ2-1, with 9 positions matching TRBD2. The CDR3 consists of 14 residues. Trimming removed 3 bases from V and 6 bases from J; junction bases left unmatched: 3. The V gene's germline CDR1 is SGHDN and CDR2 FVKESK. The CDR3 loop reads CASSQGTSSNEQFF. For the CDR3, the DNA is TGTGCCAGCAGCCAGGGGACTAGCTCCAATGAGCAGTTCTTC.

This sequence joins TRBV18 and TRBJ1-4, with D unclear. The V gene lost 0 bases and the J gene lost 10 bases, with 9 bases spanning the gap. The CDR3 length is 13 residues. CDR1 is KGHSH and CDR2 is LQKENI in the germline V gene. CDR3: CASSPPTMRKLFF. The CDR3 DNA follows: TGTGCCAGCTCACCACCGACGATGAGAAAACTGTTTTTT.

The chain joins TRBV11-2 to TRBJ2-7; a weak D match, TRBD1 (5 bases). Trimming took off 5 bases at V and 6 bases at J, with 17 bases between the two ends. The CDR3 is made up of 14 amino acids. Per the germline V gene, CDR1 is SGHAT and CDR2 is FQNNGV. In nucleotides, the CDR3 is TGTGCCAGCAGCCCAGACCAGGGATCGGTCGAGCAGTACTTC. Amino acids: CASSPDQGSVEQYF. Based on the CDR3 plus reference TRBV11-2 and TRBJ2-7, the full variable domain is EAGVAQSPRYKIIEKRQSVAFWCNPISGHATLYWYQQILGQGPKLLIQFQNNGVVDDSQLPKDRFSAERLKGVDSTLKIQPAKLEDSAVYLCASSPDQGSVEQYFGPGTRLTVT.

The gene calls are TRBV2 and TRBJ2-7; a possible D gene is TRBD2 (5 bases). V lost 8 bases, J lost 1 base, and 18 bases lay in between. The length of the CDR3 is 15 residues. Germline CDR1 reads SNHLY; CDR2 reads FYNNEI. The CDR3 coding sequence is TGTGCCAGCTTCCCGCGGGTTGGGAAATCCTACGAGCAGTACTTC. Translated: CASFPRVGKSYEQYF.

The V and J genes are TRBV11-2 and TRBJ2-5; 7 nucleotides line up with TRBD1. V lost 5 bases, J lost 2 bases, and 8 bases stayed unmatched. This CDR3 contains 15 residues. The V gene's germline CDR1 is SGHAT and CDR2 FQNNGV. This chain's CDR3 is CASSPRGTEQETQYF. The CDR3 DNA follows: TGTGCCAGCAGCCCCAGGGGGACAGAACAAGAGACCCAGTACTTC.

This clone was recorded only once. The chain employs TRBV27 and TRBJ1-5; D gene uncertain. Deletions cut 5 bases from V and 2 bases from J, with 10 bases between. Germline CDR1 is MNHEY and CDR2 is SMNVEV (reference sequence). The CDR3 runs to 14 residues. The CDR3 region is CASSKGGGNQPQHF. The CDR3 nucleotides are TGTGCCAGCAGTAAAGGCGGGGGCAATCAGCCCCAGCATTTT.

The genes are TRBV28 and TRBJ1-5; weak D call: TRBD1 (5 bases). The CDR3 contains 12 residues. Deletions cut 5 bases from V and 8 bases from J, with 10 bases between. In germline, CDR1 is MDHEN, CDR2 SYDVKM. CDR3 region: CASSPPREPQHF. For the CDR3, the DNA is TGTGCCAGCAGTCCACCCAGGGAGCCCCAGCATTTT.

This rearrangement joins TRBV28 to TRBJ2-7; D ambiguous. V lost 3 bases and J lost 3, with 9 bases in between. Germline V gene sequence: CDR1 MDHEN, CDR2 SYDVKM. The CDR3 spans 13 residues. The CDR3 nucleotides are TGTGCCAGCAGTTTTGGCAGCATCTACGAGCAGTACTTC. Translating gives CASSFGSIYEQYF.

The rearrangement joins TRBV2 to TRBJ1-1; D may be TRBD1 (5 bases). The germline CDR1 and CDR2 sequences are SNHLY and FYNNEI. The ends were cut back, 7 bases at V and 1 base at J, with 16 bases in the middle. The CDR3 spans 15 residues. The CDR3 DNA is TGTGCCAGCAATTATGCGGCAGGGAAGAACACTGAAGCTTTCTTT. It yields the protein CASNYAAGKNTEAFF. The variable domain in full, with the rest retrieved from reference TRBV2 and TRBJ1-1, is EPEVTQTPSHQVTQMGQEVILRCVPISNHLYFYWYRQILGQKVEFLVSFYNNEISEKSEIFDDQFSVERPDGSNFTLKIRSTKLEDSAMYFCASNYAAGKNTEAFFGQGTRLTVV.

This chain connects TRBV2 to TRBJ2-2, with 8 bases matching TRBD2. The CDR3 loop spans 18 amino acids. Trimming at V came to 7 bases and at J to 6 bases, leaving 19 bases not matched to a gene. Germline V lookup: CDR1 SNHLY, CDR2 FYNNEI. The CDR3: CASIIPPPGTRVPGELFF. The CDR3 nucleotides are TGTGCCAGCATCATCCCCCCCCCGGGGACTAGGGTCCCCGGGGAGCTGTTTTTT.

This chain connects TRBV5-1 to TRBJ2-1, with D unresolved. This CDR3 is 16 amino acids long. Germline-derived CDR1 and CDR2 are SGHRS and YFSETQ. Trimming took 0 bases from V and 2 from J, leaving 12 bases between them. CDR3 amino acids: CASSLAWAGPYNEQFF. The CDR3 DNA reads as TGCGCCAGCAGCTTGGCCTGGGCTGGCCCCTACAATGAGCAGTTCTTC.

This chain joins TRBV5-1 and TRBJ1-1; D uncertain. CDR1 and CDR2 from the germline V gene are SGHRS and YFSETQ. The CDR3 consists of 15 residues. The V end lost 0 bases, the J end lost 0 bases, and 9 bases lay between the germline ends. CDR3 nucleotides: TGCGCCAGCAGCTTGGGAGCGGGGATGAACACTGAAGCTTTCTTT. It yields the protein CASSLGAGMNTEAFF.

V and J are TRBV9 and TRBJ2-4, with 7 bases fitting TRBD2. Unmatched junction bases numbered 19, after V lost 3 bases and J lost 1 base. The CDR3 covers 20 residues. CDR1 SGDLS and CDR2 YYNGEE come from the germline V gene. CDR3 DNA sequence: TGTGCCAGCAGCGCCCTTGGGGGGGATATGGCTCAATCTGCCAAAAACATTCAGTACTTC. Amino acid sequence: CASSALGGDMAQSAKNIQYF.

The rearrangement links TRBV5-1 to TRBJ1-1; a possible D gene is TRBD1 (6 bases). Per the germline V gene, CDR1 is SGHRS and CDR2 is YFSETQ. Trimming shortened V by 5 bases and J by 3 bases, and 14 bases separated the two germline ends. The length of the CDR3 is 14 residues. This chain's CDR3 is CASRGGTTHTEAFF. As DNA, the CDR3 is TGCGCCAGCAGGGGCGGGACAACCCACACTGAAGCTTTCTTT. The full variable domain, completed using reference TRBV5-1 and TRBJ1-1, is KAGVTQTPRYLIKTRGQQVTLSCSPISGHRSVSWYQQTPGQGLQFLFEYFSETQRNKGNFPGRFSGRQFSNSRSEMNVSTLELGDSALYLCASRGGTTHTEAFFGQGTRLTVV.

The chain carries TRBV18 and TRBJ2-7; D gene uncertain. Trimming took off 1 base at V and 2 bases at J, with 9 bases between the two ends. The germline V gene has CDR1 KGHSH and CDR2 LQKENI. The CDR3 runs to 14 residues. CDR3 sequence: CASSPLPRAYEQYF. In DNA form, the CDR3 reads TGTGCCAGCTCACCACTCCCTAGAGCCTACGAGCAGTACTTC.

This chain connects TRBV6-5 to TRBJ1-1; D is undetermined. Germline-derived CDR1 and CDR2 are MNHEY and SVGAGI. This CDR3 region has 13 residues. Trimming pared 5 bases from V and 1 base from J, leaving 8 bases between. CDR3 sequence: CASSDRANTEAFF. CDR3 DNA sequence: TGTGCCAGCAGTGACCGGGCGAACACTGAAGCTTTCTTT.

At least ten counts were recorded for this clone. The CDR3 region is CASSFPGTGNEQFF. In DNA form, the CDR3 reads TGTGCCAGCAGTTTCCCAGGGACGGGCAATGAGCAGTTCTTC. The chain links TRBV27 to TRBJ2-1; D is possibly TRBD1 or TRBD2 (5 bases each). Germline assignment: CDR1 MNHEY and CDR2 SMNVEV (reference sequence). The CDR3 has 14 residues. Trimming pared 3 bases from V and 6 bases from J, leaving 12 bases between.

A few counts support this clone. This sequence joins TRBV2 and TRBJ2-1; TRBD2 agrees at 11 bases. Trimming cost V 2 bases and J 6 bases; bases outside gene matches: 12. Germline V gene sequence: CDR1 SNHLY, CDR2 FYNNEI. This CDR3 has 18 residues. The CDR3 loop reads CASSEIAGGPVGGNEQFF. Written as DNA, the CDR3 is TGTGCCAGCAGTGAAATAGCGGGAGGGCCGGTTGGGGGCAATGAGCAGTTCTTC.

The chain is built from TRBV5-1 and TRBJ2-7, with 7 bases matching TRBD1. CDR1 and CDR2 (germline): SGHRS, YFSETQ. V shed 5 bases and J 9 bases; nucleotides not matched to a gene: 14. This CDR3 region has 14 residues. The chain's CDR3 is CASRASGGRFGQYF. The DNA of the CDR3 is TGCGCCAGCAGAGCGTCAGGGGGACGTTTCGGGCAGTACTTC.

This clone was recorded at least ten times. The rearrangement links TRBV7-9 to TRBJ1-2; possible D gene TRBD1, 6 bases. The CDR3 extends over 16 amino acids. Trimming pared 1 base from V and 4 bases from J, leaving 16 bases between. Germline V gene lookup returns CDR1 SEHNR and CDR2 FQNEAQ (reference sequence). The CDR3 is CASSLEASGDSYGYTF. The CDR3 bases are TGTGCCAGCAGCTTAGAAGCGTCAGGGGATAGCTATGGCTACACCTTC.